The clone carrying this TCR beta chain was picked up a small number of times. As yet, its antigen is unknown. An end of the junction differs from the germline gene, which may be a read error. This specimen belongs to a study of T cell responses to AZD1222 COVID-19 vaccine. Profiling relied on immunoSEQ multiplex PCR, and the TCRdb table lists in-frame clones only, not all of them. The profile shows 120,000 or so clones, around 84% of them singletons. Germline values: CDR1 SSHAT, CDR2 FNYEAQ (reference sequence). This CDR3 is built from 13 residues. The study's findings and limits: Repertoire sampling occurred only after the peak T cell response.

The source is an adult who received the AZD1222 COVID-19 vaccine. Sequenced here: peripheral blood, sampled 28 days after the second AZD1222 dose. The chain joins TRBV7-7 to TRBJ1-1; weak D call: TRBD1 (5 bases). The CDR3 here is CASSVGTNTEAFF. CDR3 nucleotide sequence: TGTGCTAGCAGCGTAGGGACGAACACTGAAGCTTTCTTT. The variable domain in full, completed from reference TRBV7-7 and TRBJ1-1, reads GAGVSQSPRYKVTKRGQDVTLRCDPISSHATLYWYQQALGQGPEFLTYFNYEAQPDKSGLPSDRFSAERPEGSISTLTIQRTEQRDSAMYRCASSVGTNTEAFFGQGTRLTVV.